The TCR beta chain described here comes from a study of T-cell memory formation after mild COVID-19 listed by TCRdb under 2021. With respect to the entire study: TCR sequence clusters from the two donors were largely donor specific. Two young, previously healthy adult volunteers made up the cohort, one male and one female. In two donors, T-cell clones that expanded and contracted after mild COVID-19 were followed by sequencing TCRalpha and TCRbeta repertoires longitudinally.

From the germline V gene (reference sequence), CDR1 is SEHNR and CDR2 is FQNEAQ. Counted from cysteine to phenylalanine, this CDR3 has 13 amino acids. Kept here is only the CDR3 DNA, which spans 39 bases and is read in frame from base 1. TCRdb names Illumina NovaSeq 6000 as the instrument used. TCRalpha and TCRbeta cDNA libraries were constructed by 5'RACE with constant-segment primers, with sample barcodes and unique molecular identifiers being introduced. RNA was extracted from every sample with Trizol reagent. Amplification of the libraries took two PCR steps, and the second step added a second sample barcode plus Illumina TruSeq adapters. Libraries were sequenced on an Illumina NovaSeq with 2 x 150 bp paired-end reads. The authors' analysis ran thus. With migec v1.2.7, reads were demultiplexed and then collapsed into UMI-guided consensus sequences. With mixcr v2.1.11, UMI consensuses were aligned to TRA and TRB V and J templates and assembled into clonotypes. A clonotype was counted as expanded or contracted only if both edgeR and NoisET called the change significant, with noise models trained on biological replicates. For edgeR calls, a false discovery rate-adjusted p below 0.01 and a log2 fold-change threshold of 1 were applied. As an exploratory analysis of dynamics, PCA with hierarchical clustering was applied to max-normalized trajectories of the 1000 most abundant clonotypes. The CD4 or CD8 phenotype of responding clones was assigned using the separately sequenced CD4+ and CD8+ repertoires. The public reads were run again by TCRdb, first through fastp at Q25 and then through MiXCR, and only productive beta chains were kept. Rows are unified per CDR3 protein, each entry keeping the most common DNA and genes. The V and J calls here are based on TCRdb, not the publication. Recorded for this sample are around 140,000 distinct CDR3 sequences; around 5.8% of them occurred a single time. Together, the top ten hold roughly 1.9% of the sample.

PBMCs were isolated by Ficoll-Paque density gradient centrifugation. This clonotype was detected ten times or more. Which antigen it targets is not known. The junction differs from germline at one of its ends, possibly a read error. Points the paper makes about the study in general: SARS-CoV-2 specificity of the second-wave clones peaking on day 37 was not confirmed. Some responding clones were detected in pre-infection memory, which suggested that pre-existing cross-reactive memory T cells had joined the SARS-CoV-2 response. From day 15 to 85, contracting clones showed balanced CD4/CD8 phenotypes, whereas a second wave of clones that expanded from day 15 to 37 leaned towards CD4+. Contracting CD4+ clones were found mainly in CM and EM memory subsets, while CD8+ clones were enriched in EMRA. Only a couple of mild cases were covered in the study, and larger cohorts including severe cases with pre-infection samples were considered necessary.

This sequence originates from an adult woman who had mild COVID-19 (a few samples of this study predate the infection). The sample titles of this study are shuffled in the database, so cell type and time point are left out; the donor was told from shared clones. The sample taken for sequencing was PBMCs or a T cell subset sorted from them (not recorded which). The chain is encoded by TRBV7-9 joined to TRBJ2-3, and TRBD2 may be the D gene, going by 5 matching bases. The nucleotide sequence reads TGTGCCAGCAGCTTAGCGGGAGTCCCGTCCCCCCGATTT. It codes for CASSLAGVPSPRF.